The source of this T cell receptor beta chain is a study of cytomegalovirus exposure and HLA in healthy donors. Researchers ran the PCR with 60 Vbeta and 13 Jbeta primers. Here immunoSEQ multiplex PCR was the method, and the copy in TCRdb shows in-frame clones only, minus some. The sample shows some 210,000 clones, around four fifths of them seen only once. This CDR3 is 13 amino acids long. Per the germline V gene, CDR1 is SNHLY and CDR2 is FYNNEI. Findings and limits, study-wide: TCR beta sequences numbering over 15,000 were associated with HLA alleles at 0.05 false discovery rate in a later analysis.

On this clone itself: Its antigen is not identified.

The source material was PBMCs. The gene calls are TRBV2 and TRBJ2-5, with D possibly matching TRBD1 (5 bases). The J call may be in error: the DNA end matches TRBJ2-7 better. The TCR comes from a male donor in good health and CMV-seronegative. In nucleotides, the CDR3 is TGTGCCAGCAGCCCCAGGGTAGGGTACGAGCAGTACTTC. It encodes CASSPRVGYEQYF.